This TCR beta chain is from a study of cytomegalovirus exposure and HLA in healthy donors (dated by TCRdb to the late 2010s). In the study overall: In an earlier analysis of about 560 of the donors, approximately 260 Gb of sequence data and 117 million unique TCR beta sequences from 180 million or so T cells were reported. About 300 gigabases of sequencing data and approximately 80 million unique TCR sequences were included in an early release covering under 650 HLA-typed donors. Among the roughly 390 genotyped donors, approximately 77% belonged to the genetic ancestry cluster associated with self-reported Caucasian donors. The aim of the study was to test whether cataloging public T cell receptors could identify signatures of past pathogen exposure. The study profiled the T cell repertoires of approximately 700 subjects by immunosequencing and related them to cytomegalovirus serostatus. A separate validation cohort of roughly 120 different subjects was used in addition to the approximately 700-subject first cohort. To predict cytomegalovirus infection status, the study combined high-throughput TCR immunosequencing, statistical association of individual TCRs with disease status, and machine learning. A later analysis re-analyzed previously published TCR beta repertoires from approximately 700 donors and added high-resolution HLA genotyping to study TCR occurrence patterns. Rather than using new phenotypic data, the later analysis identified candidate immune exposures from TCR beta sequences and from how often those sequences occurred across donors. An earlier analysis of roughly 580 of the donors used high-throughput TCR beta sequencing to judge whether each TCR beta V gene segment behaved as functional or pseudogenic. Donor age, sex, ethnicity and CMV serostatus were collected together with the repertoire data. A later genetic analysis took genome-wide SNP genotypes for about 65% of the 666 donors and used that subset as a discovery cohort. Every repertoire in the discovery cohort had been generated on one and the same sequencing platform. Both class I and class II loci were covered by HLA typing, at four-digit resolution. The number of typed donors differed by locus: roughly 629-640 for A, B, C, DRB1 and DQB1; some 540 for DQA1; 606 for DPA1; and approximately 450 for DPB1. Several DR-DQ haplotypes were treated as single units for association and clustering because of strong linkage in the cohort. On average, 235,054 unique TCR beta nucleotide sequences were sequenced per donor among 350 to 400 genotyped donors of the cohort, with around 19% of those sequences being non-productive. Overall results and qualifications from the work: In a later genetic analysis, a missense DCLRE1C variant was associated with V-gene and J-gene trimming of TCR beta chains, and the association was replicated in an independent cohort. According to a later analysis, TCR association rates differed among HLA loci, with DRB1 alleles showing the most associated TCRs and HLA-C alleles showing the fewest. An earlier analysis of some 560 of the donors showed that most TCR beta V segments appeared in productive rearrangements either about 90% or about 30% of the time, which broadly matched IMGT annotations. Some IMGT-functional V segments, including TRBV6-2 and TRBV6-3, could not be distinguished by the 87-base-pair reads and were therefore excluded. In a later genetic analysis, fewer N-insertions in productive TCRs were reported among donors in an Asian-associated ancestry cluster than the approximately 670-donor mean. The classifier was reported to diagnose cytomegalovirus status with high specificity and sensitivity in both the original cohort and the validation cohort. Correlated functional status among segregating V segments might be attributable to linkage disequilibrium, but an unknown experimental factor could not be ruled out. The study listed 164 TCR beta chains as associated with cytomegalovirus. According to a later analysis, most CMV-associated TCR beta chains appeared to be HLA-restricted, and the HLA associations seemed to be driven largely by CMV exposure. A further reported finding was that TCR beta sequences accurately predicted the HLA-A and HLA-B alleles for most subjects in the first cohort. A cluster of highly shared sequence variants was judged likely to represent a technical artifact of the sequencing pipeline. The authors suggested that the approach could potentially be generalized to other disease states and immunological phenotypes. A later analysis found that HLA-associated TCR beta chains were more clonally expanded and had lower generation probabilities than equally common non-associated chains. Approximately 18 rarely observed V segments, including chromosome 9 orphons, were excluded from the earlier analysis of about 610 of the donors because counts were too low. HLA typing was unavailable for some donors at each locus, so association tests used only the typed subset. In vitro tests confirmed that a few of the cytomegalovirus-associated TCR beta chains recognize cytomegalovirus antigens. Several of the top co-occurrence clusters appeared to be linked to parvovirus B19, influenza, CMV and Epstein-Barr virus, according to a later analysis. Strong co-occurrence of HLA alleles, especially DR and DQ, made assigning TCR associations to individual alleles difficult. A later analysis associated 17,000 or so TCR beta sequences with specific HLA alleles at a false discovery rate of 0.05. For the cohort, immune exposure information was limited to CMV serostatus. Most TCR sequences were seen in very few donors, while some public TCRs were found in many individuals. This cohort had only TCR beta chains sequenced, and the lack of alpha or paired-chain data limited which features could be detected. Roughly uniform sequencing depth across donors was assumed in presence/absence analyses, although this assumption may not hold.

In total, over 600 healthy bone marrow donors made up the cohort. All cohort members were sampled while nominally healthy, although unrecorded immune exposures were likely present. The donor tested CMV seropositive and was one of the 289 seropositive cohort members. Every donor gave a peripheral blood sample, and the peripheral blood mononuclear cells from that sample were used for TCR beta sequencing. Genomic DNA was extracted from the blood cell samples with the Qiagen DNeasy Blood Extraction Kit. The CDR3 goes from the cysteine to the phenylalanine over 16 residues. Kept here is only the CDR3 DNA, which spans 48 bases and is read in frame from base 1. CDR1 is given as LNHNV and CDR2 as YYDKDF, both from the germline V gene (reference sequence). V gives up 5 bases and J gives up 1 base, and the segment between their germline ends measures 14 bases. Library preparation used the immunoSEQ multiplex PCR assay. A mixture of 60 forward primers for TCR Vbeta segments and 13 reverse primers for TCR Jbeta segments was used in the multiplex PCR. The CDR3 region of rearranged TCR beta genes was amplified from genomic DNA with a multiplex PCR assay. On the Illumina HiSeq System, the amplified TCR beta libraries were sequenced as 87-base-pair reads. In the source study's methods: Across the 500 to 700 repertoires, a later analysis counted tens of millions of unique TCR beta chains, some 11 million of which were shared by at least two donors. Raw reads were error-corrected and collapsed into unique sequences with a nearest-neighbor algorithm that merged closely related sequences to remove PCR and sequencing errors. To assign V, D and J gene segments, CDR3 sequences were aligned to IMGT reference sequences. For a sequence to be retained, a match of at least six nucleotides was required to both a V gene segment and a J gene segment. A rearrangement was called productive if the CDR3 had no stop codons and remained in frame with V and J, and every other rearrangement was called non-productive. CDR3 was defined according to IMGT convention as the region running from the second conserved V-encoded cysteine to the conserved J-encoded phenylalanine. The earlier analysis of 500 to 600 of the donors excluded sequences that lacked an unambiguous match to a single V gene segment. An earlier analysis of 587 of the donors classified V segments as functional when productive rearrangements were above 56.7% and as segregating when the standard deviation between donors was above 5%. A statistical classification framework was developed to diagnose cytomegalovirus status using the catalog of TCR beta chain sequences. In a later analysis, V and J genes were assigned by comparing TCR nucleotide sequences against IMGT/GENE-DB human TR gene sequences. In a later analysis, CDR3 sequences and most-parsimonious VDJ recombination scenarios were assigned using the TCRdist pipeline. A later analysis defined each TCR beta chain by its CDR3 amino acid sequence plus V-gene family, and excluded reads lacking a unique V-gene family. A later analysis removed several hundred highly shared, low-generation-probability nucleotide sequences to deal with suspected cross-contamination and a sequencing artifact. In a later analysis, a clonal expansion index was calculated for each public chain from normalized within-repertoire ranks of inferred template counts. A later analysis computed generation probabilities with a VDJ recombination model fitted to out-of-frame rearrangements, and checked the results against IGoR. A later analysis scored TCR-TCR, TCR-HLA and TCR-CMV co-occurrence with hypergeometric tests, applying a repertoire-size bias correction to TCR pairs. False discovery rates were estimated in a later analysis by permuting HLA or CMV assignments 20 times. A later analysis grouped co-occurring TCRs with DBSCAN, adding TCRdist sequence similarity when clustering within HLA-allele-positive subsets. For co-occurrence clustering, repertoires with fewer than 30,000 or more than 120,000 public chains were excluded, along with 5 or 6 repertoires with anomalous nucleotide sharing. Held by TCRdb, this immuneACCESS table contains in-frame sequences only and omits some clones. Under half of the omission traces to an unresolved V gene where checked; the cause of the rest is unknown. The V and J calls and the clone size are those of that table, but D and trimming were determined from the DNA. Across this sample there are some 150,000 clones, with roughly four fifths seen only once. Of the sample, approximately 6% is held by the ten largest clones.

About this clone: Its antigen is unknown. No quality values exist for individual bases; no much larger clone is one base distant.

What was sequenced was PBMCs. The sequence is built from TRBV15 and TRBJ1-4, with the D gene not confidently named. The TCR originated in a young man in good health and CMV-seropositive. In nucleotides, the sequence is TGTGCCACCAGCCCGGGAAGGGTCGTAACTAATGAAAAACTGTTTTTT. Its protein is CATSPGRVVTNEKLFF.